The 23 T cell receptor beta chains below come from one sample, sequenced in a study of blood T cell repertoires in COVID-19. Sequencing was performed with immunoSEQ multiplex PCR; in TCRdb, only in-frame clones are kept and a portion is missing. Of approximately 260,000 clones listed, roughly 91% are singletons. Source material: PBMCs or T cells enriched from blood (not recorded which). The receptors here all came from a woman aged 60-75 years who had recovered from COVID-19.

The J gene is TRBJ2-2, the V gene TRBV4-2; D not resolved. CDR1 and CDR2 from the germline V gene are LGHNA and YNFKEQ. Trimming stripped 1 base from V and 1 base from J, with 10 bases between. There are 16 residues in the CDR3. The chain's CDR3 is CASSQVADENTGELFF. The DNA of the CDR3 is TGTGCCAGCAGCCAAGTAGCAGATGAGAACACCGGGGAGCTGTTTTTT.

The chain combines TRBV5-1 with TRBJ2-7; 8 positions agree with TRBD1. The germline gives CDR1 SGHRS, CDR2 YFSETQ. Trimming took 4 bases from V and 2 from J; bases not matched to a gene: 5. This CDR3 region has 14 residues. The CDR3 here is CASSPLQGAYEQYF. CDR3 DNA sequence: TGCGCCAGCAGCCCCCTACAGGGGGCCTACGAGCAGTACTTC.

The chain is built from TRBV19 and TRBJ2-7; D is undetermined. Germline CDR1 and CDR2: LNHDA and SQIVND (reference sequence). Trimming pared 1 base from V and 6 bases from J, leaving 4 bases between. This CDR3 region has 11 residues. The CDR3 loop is CASSIGGEQYF. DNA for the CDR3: TGTGCCAGTAGTATAGGAGGCGAGCAGTACTTC. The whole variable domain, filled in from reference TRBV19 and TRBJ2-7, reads DGGITQSPKYLFRKEGQNVTLSCEQNLNHDAMYWYRQDPGQGLRLIYYSQIVNDFQKGDIAEGYSVSREKKESFPLTVTSAQKNPTAFYLCASSIGGEQYFGPGTRLTVT.

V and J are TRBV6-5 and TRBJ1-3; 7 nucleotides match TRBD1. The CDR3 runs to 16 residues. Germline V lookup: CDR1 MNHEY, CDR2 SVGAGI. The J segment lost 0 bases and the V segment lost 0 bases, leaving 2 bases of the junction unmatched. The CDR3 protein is CASSYSGQHSGNTIYF. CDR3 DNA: TGTGCCAGCAGTTACTCGGGACAGCACTCTGGAAACACCATATATTTT.

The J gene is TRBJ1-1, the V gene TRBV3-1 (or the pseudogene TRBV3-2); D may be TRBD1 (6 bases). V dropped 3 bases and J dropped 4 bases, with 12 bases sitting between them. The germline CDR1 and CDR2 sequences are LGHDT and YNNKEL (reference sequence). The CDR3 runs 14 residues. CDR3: CASSQGHLGTEAFF. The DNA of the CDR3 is TGTGCCAGCAGCCAGGGACACCTAGGCACTGAAGCTTTCTTT.

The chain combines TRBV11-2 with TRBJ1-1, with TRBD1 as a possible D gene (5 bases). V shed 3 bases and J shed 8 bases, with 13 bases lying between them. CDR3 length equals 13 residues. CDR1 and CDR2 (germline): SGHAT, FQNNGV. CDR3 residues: CASSLTRQTEAFF. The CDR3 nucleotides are TGTGCCAGCAGCTTGACAAGACAGACCGAAGCTTTCTTT.

The CDR3 region is CATPRPRSASEQFF. For the CDR3, the DNA is TGTGCGACTCCGCGGCCTAGGTCGGCGTCTGAGCAGTTCTTC. V usage is TRBV7-9 and J usage is TRBJ2-1; no definite D call. Germline lookup yields CDR1 SEHNR and CDR2 FQNEAQ (reference sequence). This CDR3 has 14 amino acids.

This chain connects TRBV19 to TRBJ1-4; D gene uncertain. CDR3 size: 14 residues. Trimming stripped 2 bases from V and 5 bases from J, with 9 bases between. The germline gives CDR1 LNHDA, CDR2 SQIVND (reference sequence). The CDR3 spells CASSIRHLNEKLFF. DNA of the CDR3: TGTGCCAGTAGTATAAGACACCTAAATGAAAAACTGTTTTTT.

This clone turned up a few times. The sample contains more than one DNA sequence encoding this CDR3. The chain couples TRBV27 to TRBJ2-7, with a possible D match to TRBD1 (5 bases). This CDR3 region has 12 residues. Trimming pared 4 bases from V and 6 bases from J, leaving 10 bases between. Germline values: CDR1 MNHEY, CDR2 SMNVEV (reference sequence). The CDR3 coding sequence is TGTGCCAGCAGTTCTCAGGGAAGCGAGCAGTACTTC. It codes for CASSSQGSEQYF.

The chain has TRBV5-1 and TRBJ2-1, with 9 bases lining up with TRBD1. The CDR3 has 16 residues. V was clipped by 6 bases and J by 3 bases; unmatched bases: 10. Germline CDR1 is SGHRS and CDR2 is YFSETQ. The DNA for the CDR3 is TGCGCCAGCATGCTAACCGGGACAGGGAACTACAATGAGCAGTTCTTC. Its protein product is CASMLTGTGNYNEQFF.

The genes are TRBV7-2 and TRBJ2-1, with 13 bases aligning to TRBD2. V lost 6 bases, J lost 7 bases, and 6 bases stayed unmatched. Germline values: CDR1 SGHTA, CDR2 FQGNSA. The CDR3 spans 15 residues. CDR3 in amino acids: CASRSPGLAGNEQFF. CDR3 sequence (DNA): TGTGCCAGCAGATCTCCGGGACTAGCGGGAAATGAGCAGTTCTTC.

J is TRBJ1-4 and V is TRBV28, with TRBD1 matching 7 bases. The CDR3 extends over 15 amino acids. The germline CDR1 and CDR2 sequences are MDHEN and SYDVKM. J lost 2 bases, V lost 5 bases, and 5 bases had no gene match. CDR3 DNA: TGTGCCAGCAGTCTCACAGGGGCCACTAATGAAAAACTGTTTTTT. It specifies CASSLTGATNEKLFF. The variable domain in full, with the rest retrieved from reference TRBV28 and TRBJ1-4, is DVKVTQSSRYLVKRTGEKVFLECVQDMDHENMFWYRQDPGLGLRLIYFSYDVKMKEKGDIPEGYSVSREKKERFSLILESASTNQTSMYLCASSLTGATNEKLFFGSGTQLSVL.

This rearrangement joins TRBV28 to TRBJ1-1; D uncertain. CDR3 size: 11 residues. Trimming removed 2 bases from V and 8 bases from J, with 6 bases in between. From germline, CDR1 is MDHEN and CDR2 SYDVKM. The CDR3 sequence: CASSLQKEAFF. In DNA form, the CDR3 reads TGTGCCAGCAGTTTACAGAAAGAAGCTTTCTTT. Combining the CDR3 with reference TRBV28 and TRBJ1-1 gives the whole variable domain DVKVTQSSRYLVKRTGEKVFLECVQDMDHENMFWYRQDPGLGLRLIYFSYDVKMKEKGDIPEGYSVSREKKERFSLILESASTNQTSMYLCASSLQKEAFFGQGTRLTVV.

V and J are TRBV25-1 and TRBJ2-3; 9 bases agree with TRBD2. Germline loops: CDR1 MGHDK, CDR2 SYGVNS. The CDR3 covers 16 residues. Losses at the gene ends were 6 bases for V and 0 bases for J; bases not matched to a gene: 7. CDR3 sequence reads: CASSSSGRLSTDTQYF. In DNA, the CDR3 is TGTGCCAGCAGCTCCAGCGGGAGGCTCAGCACAGATACGCAGTATTTT.

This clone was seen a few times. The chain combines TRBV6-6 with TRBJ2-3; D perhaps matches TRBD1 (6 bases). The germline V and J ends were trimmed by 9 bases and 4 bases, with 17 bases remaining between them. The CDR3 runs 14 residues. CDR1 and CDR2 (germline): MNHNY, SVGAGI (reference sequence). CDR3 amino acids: CASERGGVSDTQYF. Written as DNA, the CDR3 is TGTGCCAGTGAGCGAGGGGGAGTGTCAGATACGCAGTATTTT.

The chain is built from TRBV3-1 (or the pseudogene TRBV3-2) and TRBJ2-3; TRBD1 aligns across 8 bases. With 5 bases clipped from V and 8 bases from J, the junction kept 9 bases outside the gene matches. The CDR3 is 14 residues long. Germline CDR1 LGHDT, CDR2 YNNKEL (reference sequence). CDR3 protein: CASSANRGVVTQYF. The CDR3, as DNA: TGTGCCAGCAGCGCCAACAGGGGGGTGGTTACGCAGTATTTT.

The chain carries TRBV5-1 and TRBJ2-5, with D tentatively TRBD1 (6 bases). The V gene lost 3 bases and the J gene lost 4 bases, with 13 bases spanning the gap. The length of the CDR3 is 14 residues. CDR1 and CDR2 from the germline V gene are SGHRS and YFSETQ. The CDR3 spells CASSWTVSGETQYF. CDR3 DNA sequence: TGCGCCAGCAGCTGGACAGTCTCCGGAGAGACCCAGTACTTC.

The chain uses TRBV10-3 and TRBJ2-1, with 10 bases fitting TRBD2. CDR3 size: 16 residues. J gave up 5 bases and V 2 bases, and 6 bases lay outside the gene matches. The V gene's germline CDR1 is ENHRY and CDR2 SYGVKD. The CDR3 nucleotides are TGTGCCATCAGTGAGCCCGGACTAGCGGATAACAATGAGCAGTTCTTC. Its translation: CAISEPGLADNNEQFF.

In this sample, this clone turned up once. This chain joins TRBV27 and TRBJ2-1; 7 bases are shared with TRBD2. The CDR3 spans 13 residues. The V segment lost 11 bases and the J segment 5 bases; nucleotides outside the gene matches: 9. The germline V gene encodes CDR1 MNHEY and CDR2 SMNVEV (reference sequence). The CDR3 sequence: CAVGEGPDNEQFF. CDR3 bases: TGTGCCGTGGGGGAGGGCCCGGACAATGAGCAGTTCTTC.

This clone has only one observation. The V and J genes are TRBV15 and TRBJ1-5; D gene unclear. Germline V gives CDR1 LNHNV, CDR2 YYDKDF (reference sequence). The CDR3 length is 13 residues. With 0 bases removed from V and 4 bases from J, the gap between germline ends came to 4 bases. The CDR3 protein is CATSRDQNQPQHF. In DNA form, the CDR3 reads TGTGCCACCAGCAGAGATCAGAATCAGCCCCAGCATTTT.

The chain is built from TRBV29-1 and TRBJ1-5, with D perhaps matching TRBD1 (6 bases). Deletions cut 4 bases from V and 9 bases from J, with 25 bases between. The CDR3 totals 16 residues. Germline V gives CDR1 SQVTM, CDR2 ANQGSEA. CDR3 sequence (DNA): TGCAGCGTTGTCACCGATCGGGGAAGTCCAGGGGCGCCCCAGCATTTT. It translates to CSVVTDRGSPGAPQHF.

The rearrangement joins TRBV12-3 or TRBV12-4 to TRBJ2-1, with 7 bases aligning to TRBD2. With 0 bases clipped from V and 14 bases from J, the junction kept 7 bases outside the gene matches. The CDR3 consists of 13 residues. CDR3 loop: CASSLAMGGPKFF. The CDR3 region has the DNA TGTGCCAGCAGTTTAGCAATGGGAGGGCCTAAGTTCTTC.

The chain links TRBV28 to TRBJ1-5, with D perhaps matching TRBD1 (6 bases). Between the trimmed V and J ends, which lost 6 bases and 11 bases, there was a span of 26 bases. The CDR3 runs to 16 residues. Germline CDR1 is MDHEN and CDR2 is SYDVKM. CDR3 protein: CASRRWEGGLRGTQHF. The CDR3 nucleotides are TGTGCCAGCAGACGCTGGGAGGGGGGGCTGAGGGGTACCCAGCATTTT.